This T cell receptor beta chain appears in the sequencing data of a study of technical replicates of blood from several donors (dated by TCRdb to about 2017). The protocol used for the library was the immunoSEQ multiplex PCR assay. TCRdb mirrors the immuneACCESS table, restricted to in-frame sequences. Some clones are absent from its copies; in checked studies, under half trace to an unresolved V gene, and the reason for the others is unknown. The sample profile shows around 80,000 clones; about 96% of them were found once. The ten largest clonotypes hold about 0.31% of the sample. Notes on this clone: Its antigen is unknown. The input lacks base qualities; no much larger clone sits a single base away.

Sequences SNHLY (CDR1) and FYNNEI (CDR2) are obtained from the germline V gene. Trimming leaves V shorter by 6 bases and J shorter by 0 bases, with the junction holding 7 bases beyond the gene matches. The CDR3 contains 15 residues, cysteine and phenylalanine counted. This entry keeps only the CDR3 DNA: 45 bases, framed from base 1. The clonotype comes from a human donor in good health. The sequenced sample consisted of T cells isolated from PBMCs. The V and J segments used are TRBV2 and TRBJ1-1, and 7 junction bases match TRBD1. The nucleotide sequence reads as follows: TGTGCCAGCAGCCTTCAAACAGGGGTGAACACTGAAGCTTTCTTT. Translation gives CASSLQTGVNTEAFF. Supplemented by the reference TRBV2 and TRBJ1-1 proteins around the CDR3, the complete variable domain is EPEVTQTPSHQVTQMGQEVILRCVPISNHLYFYWYRQILGQKVEFLVSFYNNEISEKSEIFDDQFSVERPDGSNFTLKIRSTKLEDSAMYFCASSLQTGVNTEAFFGQGTRLTVV.